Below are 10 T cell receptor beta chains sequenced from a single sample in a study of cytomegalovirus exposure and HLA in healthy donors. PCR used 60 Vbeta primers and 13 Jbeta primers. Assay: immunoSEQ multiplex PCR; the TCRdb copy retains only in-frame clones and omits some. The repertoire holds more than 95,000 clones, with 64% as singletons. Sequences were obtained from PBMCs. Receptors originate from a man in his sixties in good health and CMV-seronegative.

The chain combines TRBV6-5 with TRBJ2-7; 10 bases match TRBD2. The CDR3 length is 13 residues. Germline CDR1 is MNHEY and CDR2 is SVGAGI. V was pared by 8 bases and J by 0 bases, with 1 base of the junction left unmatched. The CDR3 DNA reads TGTGCCAGCGGGACTAGCGACTCCTACGAGCAGTACTTC. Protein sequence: CASGTSDSYEQYF.

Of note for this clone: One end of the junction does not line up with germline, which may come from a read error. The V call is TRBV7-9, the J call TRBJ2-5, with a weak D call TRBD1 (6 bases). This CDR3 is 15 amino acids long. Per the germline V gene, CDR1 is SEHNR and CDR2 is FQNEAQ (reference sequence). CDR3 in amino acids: CSSSNDRLWGETQYF. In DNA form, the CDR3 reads TGTTCCAGCAGCAATGACAGGCTTTGGGGGGAGACCCAGTACTTC.

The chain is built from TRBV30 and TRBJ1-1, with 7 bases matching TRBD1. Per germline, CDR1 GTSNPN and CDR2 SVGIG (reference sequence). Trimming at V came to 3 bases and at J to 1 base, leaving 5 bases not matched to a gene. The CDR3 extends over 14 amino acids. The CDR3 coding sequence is TGTGCCTGGAGAAAGGGGGCCGAGAACACTGAAGCTTTCTTT. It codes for CAWRKGAENTEAFF. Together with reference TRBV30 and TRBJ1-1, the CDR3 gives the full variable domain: SQTIHQWPATLVQPVGSPLSLECTVEGTSNPNLYWYRQAAGRGLQLLFYSVGIGQISSEVPQNLSASRPQDRQFILSSKKLLLSDSGFYLCAWRKGAENTEAFFGQGTRLTVV.

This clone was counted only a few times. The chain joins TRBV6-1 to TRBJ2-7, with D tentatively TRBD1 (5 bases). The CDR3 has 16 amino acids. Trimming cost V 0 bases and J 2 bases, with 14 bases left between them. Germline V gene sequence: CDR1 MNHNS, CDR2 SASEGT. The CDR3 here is CASSEAPGQGPYEQYF. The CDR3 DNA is TGTGCCAGCAGTGAAGCCCCCGGGCAGGGTCCCTACGAGCAGTACTTC.

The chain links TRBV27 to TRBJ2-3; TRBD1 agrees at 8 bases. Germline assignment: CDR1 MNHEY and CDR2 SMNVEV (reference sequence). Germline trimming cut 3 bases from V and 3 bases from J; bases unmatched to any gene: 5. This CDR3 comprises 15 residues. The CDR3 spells CASSFRGLGTDTQYF. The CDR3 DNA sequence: TGTGCCAGCAGTTTCAGGGGGCTCGGAACAGATACGCAGTATTTT.

CDR3 nucleotide sequence: TGTGCCAGCAGCGCAGACAGGGGCGGAAACTATGGCTACACCTTC. Translation gives CASSADRGGNYGYTF. V and J are TRBV5-4 and TRBJ1-2; 8 bases are shared with TRBD1. The CDR3 extends over 15 amino acids. Germline V gives CDR1 SGHNT, CDR2 YYREEE (reference sequence). The V segment lost 4 bases and the J segment 2 bases; nucleotides outside the gene matches: 7.

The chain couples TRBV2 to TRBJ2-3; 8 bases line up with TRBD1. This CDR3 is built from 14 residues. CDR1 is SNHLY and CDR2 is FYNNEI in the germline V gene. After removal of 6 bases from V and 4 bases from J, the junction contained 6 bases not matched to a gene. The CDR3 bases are TGTGCCAGCAGCCGACAGGGGCTCGCAGATACGCAGTATTTT. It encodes CASSRQGLADTQYF. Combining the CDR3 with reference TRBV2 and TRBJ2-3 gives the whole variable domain EPEVTQTPSHQVTQMGQEVILRCVPISNHLYFYWYRQILGQKVEFLVSFYNNEISEKSEIFDDQFSVERPDGSNFTLKIRSTKLEDSAMYFCASSRQGLADTQYFGPGTRLTVL.

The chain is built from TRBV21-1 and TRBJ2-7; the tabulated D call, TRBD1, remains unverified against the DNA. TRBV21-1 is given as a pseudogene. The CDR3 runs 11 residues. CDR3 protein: CTGCLTYEQYF. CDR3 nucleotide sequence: TGTACAGGATGCCTTACCTACGAGCAGTACTTC.

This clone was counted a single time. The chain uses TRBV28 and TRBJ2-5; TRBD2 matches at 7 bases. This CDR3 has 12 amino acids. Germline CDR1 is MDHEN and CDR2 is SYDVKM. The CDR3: CGTGGTQETQYF. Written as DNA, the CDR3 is TGTGGTACGGGGGGAACACAAGAGACCCAGTACTTC.

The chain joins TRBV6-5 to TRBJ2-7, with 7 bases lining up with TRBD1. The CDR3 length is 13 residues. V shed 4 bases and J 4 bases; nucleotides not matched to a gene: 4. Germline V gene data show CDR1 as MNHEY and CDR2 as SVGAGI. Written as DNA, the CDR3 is TGTGCCAGCAGTTTCGGGACAGATTACGAGCAGTACTTC. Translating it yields CASSFGTDYEQYF.